This T cell receptor beta chain was obtained from a study of T-cell reconstitution after alpha-beta-depleted transplantation in children. The CDR3 has 11 residues. V was clipped by 6 bases and J by 1 base, with 7 bases between them. The germline CDR1 and CDR2 sequences are SQVTM and ANQGSEA. TCRbeta library preparation incorporated unique molecular identifiers. TCRdb itself ran the PCR reads through MiXCR, one entry per CDR3 protein. This sample has some 120,000 distinct CDR3 sequences, with about 9.5% found just once. The sample holds many counts of this clonotype. Its cognate antigen is unknown. The study's findings and limits: Hyperexpanded clones declined; after one year, newly produced T cells mostly supplied diversity. Expanded graft clones, several hundred of them, were reportedly the source of alpha-beta T cells about two months after transplant.

The sample was PBMCs, mostly from graft donor cells, taken 180 days after TCRalphabeta/CD19-depleted stem cell transplant. J is TRBJ2-7 and V is TRBV29-1, with D uncertain. This clonotype was obtained from a girl in the first two years of life who had a stem cell transplant for combined immunodeficiency, so the T cells may come from the graft donor. As DNA, the CDR3 is TGCAGCGTGAGGATTTCCTACGAGCAGTACTTC. It encodes CSVRISYEQYF.